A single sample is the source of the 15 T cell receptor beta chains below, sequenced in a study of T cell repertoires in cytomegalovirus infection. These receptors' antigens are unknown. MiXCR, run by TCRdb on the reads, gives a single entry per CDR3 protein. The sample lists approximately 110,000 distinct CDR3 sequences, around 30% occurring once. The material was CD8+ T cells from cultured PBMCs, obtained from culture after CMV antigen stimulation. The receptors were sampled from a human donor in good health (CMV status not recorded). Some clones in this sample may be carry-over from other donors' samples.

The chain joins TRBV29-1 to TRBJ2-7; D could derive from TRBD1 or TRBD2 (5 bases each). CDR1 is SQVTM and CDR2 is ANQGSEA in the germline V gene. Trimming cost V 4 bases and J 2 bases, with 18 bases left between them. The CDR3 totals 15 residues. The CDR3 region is CSVGGGSGNAYEQYF. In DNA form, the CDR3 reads TGCAGCGTTGGAGGAGGCTCAGGGAACGCCTACGAGCAGTACTTC.

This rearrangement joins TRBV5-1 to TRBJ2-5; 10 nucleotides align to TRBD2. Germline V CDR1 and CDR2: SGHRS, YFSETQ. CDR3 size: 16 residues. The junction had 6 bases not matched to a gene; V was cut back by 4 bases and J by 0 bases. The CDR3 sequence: CASSPSLAGYQETQYF. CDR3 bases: TGCGCCAGCAGCCCATCACTAGCGGGGTACCAAGAGACCCAGTACTTC.

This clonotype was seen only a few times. Written as DNA, the CDR3 is TGTGCCAGCAGCTTACCTGGACAGGGGACTGACAGGGGCGCGCCTCCTGACACTGAAAAACTGTTTTTT. As protein: CASSLPGQGTDRGAPPDTEKLFF. The chain uses TRBV7-9 and TRBJ1-4, with 9 nucleotides matching TRBD1. This CDR3 has 23 amino acids. Trimming at V came to 2 bases and at J to 7 bases, leaving 29 bases not matched to a gene. Looked up from germline, CDR1 is SEHNR and CDR2 is FQNEAQ (reference sequence). Supplemented by reference TRBV7-9 and TRBJ1-4, the full variable domain reads DTGVSQNPRHKITKRGQNVTFRCDPISEHNRLYWYRQTLGQGPEFLTYFQNEAQLEKSRLLSDRFSAERPKGSFSTLEIQRTEQGDSAMYLCASSLPGQGTDRGAPPDTEKLFFGSGTQLSVL.

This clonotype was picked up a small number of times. CDR3 amino acids: CASRLTGLRSNEKLFF. The DNA of the CDR3 is TGTGCCAGCAGATTGACAGGGCTTAGGTCTAATGAAAAACTGTTTTTT. V gene TRBV11-2 combines with J gene TRBJ1-4; 7 bases are a match to TRBD1. Trimming cost V 6 bases and J 3 bases; bases outside gene matches: 10. This CDR3 region has 16 residues. The germline CDR1 and CDR2 sequences are SGHAT and FQNNGV.

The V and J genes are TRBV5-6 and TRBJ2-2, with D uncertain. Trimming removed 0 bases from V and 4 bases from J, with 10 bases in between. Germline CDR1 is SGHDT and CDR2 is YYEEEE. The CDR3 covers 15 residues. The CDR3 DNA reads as TGTGCCAGCAGCTTGGAACTCCTGTCCACCGGGGAGCTGTTTTTT. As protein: CASSLELLSTGELFF.

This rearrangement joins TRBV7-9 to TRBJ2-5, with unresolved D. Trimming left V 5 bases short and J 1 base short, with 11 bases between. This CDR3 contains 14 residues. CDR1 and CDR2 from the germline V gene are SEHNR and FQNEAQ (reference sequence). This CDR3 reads CASSPDHLQETQYF. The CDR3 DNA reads TGTGCCAGCAGCCCAGACCATCTCCAAGAGACCCAGTACTTC.

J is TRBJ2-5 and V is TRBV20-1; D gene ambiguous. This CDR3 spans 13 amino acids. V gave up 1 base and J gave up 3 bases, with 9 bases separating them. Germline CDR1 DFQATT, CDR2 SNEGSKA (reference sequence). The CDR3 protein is CSARVEPKETQYF. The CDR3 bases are TGCAGTGCTAGAGTGGAACCTAAAGAGACCCAGTACTTC.

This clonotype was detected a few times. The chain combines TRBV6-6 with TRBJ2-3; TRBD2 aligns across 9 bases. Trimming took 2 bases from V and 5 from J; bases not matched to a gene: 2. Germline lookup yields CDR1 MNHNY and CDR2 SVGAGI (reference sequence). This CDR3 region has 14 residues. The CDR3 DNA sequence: TGTGCCAGCAGTTACGGCGGGGGGGGAGATACGCAGTATTTT. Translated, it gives CASSYGGGGDTQYF.

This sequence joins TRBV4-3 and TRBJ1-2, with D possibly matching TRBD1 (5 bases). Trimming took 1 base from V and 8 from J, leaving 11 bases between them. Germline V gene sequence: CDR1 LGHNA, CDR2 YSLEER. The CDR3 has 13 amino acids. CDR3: CASSQGPGYGYTF. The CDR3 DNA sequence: TGCGCCAGCAGCCAAGGTCCAGGGTACGGCTACACCTTC.

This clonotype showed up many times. The CDR3 reads CASSLARTGDFNSPLHF. The CDR3 region has the DNA TGTGCCAGCAGCTTGGCCCGGACAGGAGATTTCAATTCACCCCTCCACTTT. V is TRBV5-6 and J is TRBJ1-6, with 7 bases fitting TRBD1. CDR1 is SGHDT and CDR2 is YYEEEE in the germline V gene. After removal of 0 bases from V and 7 bases from J, the junction contained 10 bases not matched to a gene. This CDR3 is 17 amino acids long.

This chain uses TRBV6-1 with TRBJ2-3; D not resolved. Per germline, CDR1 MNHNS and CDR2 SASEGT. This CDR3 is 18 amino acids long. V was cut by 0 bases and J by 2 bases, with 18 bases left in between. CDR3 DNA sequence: TGTGCCAGCAGTGAAGCGATCTTCGCGCGCCTAAACACAGATACGCAGTATTTT. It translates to CASSEAIFARLNTDTQYF.

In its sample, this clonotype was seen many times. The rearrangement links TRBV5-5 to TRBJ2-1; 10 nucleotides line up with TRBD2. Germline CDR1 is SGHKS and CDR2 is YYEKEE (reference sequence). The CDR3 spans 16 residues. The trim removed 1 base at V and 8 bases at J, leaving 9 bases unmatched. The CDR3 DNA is TGTGCCAGCAGCTTGTGGAGCGGGGGGGGCGGAGATGAGCAGTTCTTC. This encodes CASSLWSGGGGDEQFF.

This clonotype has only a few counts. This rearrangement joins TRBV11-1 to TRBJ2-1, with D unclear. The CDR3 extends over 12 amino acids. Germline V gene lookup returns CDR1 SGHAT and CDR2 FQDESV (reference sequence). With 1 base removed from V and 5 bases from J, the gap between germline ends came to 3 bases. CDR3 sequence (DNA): TGTGCCAGCAGCTTAGTCGACAATGAGCAGTTCTTC. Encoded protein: CASSLVDNEQFF.

CDR3 DNA: TGTGCCAGCTATACGGGGGACAAATACTCCTACGAGCAGTACTTC. Translation: CASYTGDKYSYEQYF. The V gene is TRBV18, the J gene TRBJ2-7, with D possibly being TRBD1 or TRBD2 (6 bases each). Germline loops: CDR1 KGHSH, CDR2 LQKENI. The V gene lost 7 bases and the J gene lost 0 bases, with 16 bases spanning the gap. This CDR3 is built from 15 residues.

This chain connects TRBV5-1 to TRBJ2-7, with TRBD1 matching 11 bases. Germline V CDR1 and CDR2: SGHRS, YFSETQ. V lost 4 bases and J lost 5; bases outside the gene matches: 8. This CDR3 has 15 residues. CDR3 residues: CASSIDRDRGNEQYF. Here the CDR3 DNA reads TGCGCCAGCAGCATTGACCGGGACAGGGGGAACGAGCAGTACTTC.